This T cell receptor beta chain originates from a study of blood T cell repertoires in COVID-19. At the level of the study: T cells, B-cell-depleted T cells, or PBMCs provided the cDNA or gDNA that served as material.

Original analysis: From reference gene primer amplification, estimates of nucleated cell counts were derived. Sequenced by immunoSEQ multiplex PCR; TCRdb stores in-frame clones only, minus some. That table is the source of V, J and clone size, and D and trimming were worked out from the DNA. This repertoire shows a few hundred thousand clones, approximately 90% found once; its top ten account for 0.95% to 1.5%. Germline CDR1 is LGHNT and CDR2 is FRNRAP. V lost 2 bases to trimming and J lost 5 bases, with 12 bases between them. The CDR3 sequence is 14 residues long. Cohort assignment relied on participant-reported clinical history.

This chain uses TRBV12-5 with TRBJ1-2, with unresolved D. The sequencing input was PBMCs or T cells enriched from blood (not recorded which). The receptor was isolated from a human donor in a cohort exposed to, infected with or recovered from COVID-19 (not recorded which). The donor label of this sample is uncertain. The chain's CDR3 is CASGLSPGRYGYTF. CDR3 DNA sequence: TGTGCTAGTGGTTTGTCACCCGGGAGGTATGGCTACACCTTC.